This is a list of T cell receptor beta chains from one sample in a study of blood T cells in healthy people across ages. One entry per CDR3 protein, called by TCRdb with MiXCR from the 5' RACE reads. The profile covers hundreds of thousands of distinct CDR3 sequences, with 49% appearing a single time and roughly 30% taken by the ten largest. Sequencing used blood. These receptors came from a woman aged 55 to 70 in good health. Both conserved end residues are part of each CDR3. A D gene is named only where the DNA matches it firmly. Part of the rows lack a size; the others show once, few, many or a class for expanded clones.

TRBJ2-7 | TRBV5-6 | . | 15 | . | TGTGCCAGCAGCCCTGAATGGACAGAAGAGTACGAGCAGTACTTC | CASSPEWTEEYEQYF
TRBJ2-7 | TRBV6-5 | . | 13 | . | TGTGCCAGCAGTTACGATGGGGACTACGAGCAGTACTTC | CASSYDGDYEQYF
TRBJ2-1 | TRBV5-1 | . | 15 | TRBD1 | TGCGCCAGCAGTACAAGACCAGGGGGCTACAATGAGCAGTTCTTC | CASSTRPGGYNEQFF
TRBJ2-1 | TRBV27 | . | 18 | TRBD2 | TGTGCCAGCAGTCTGCTCCCCCCCGGGACTAGCGGGAGGAATGAGCAGTTCTTC | CASSLLPPGTSGRNEQFF
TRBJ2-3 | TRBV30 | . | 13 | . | TGTGCCTGGATGACTGTCCCCTGGGGTACGCAGTATTTT | CAWMTVPWGTQYF
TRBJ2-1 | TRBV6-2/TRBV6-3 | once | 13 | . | TGTGCCAGCAAGGCGGTCACCTACAATGAGCAGTTCTTC | CASKAVTYNEQFF
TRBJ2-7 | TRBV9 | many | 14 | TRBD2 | TGTGCCAGCAGCGTACTAGCGGAGACCTACGAGCAGTACTTC | CASSVLAETYEQYF
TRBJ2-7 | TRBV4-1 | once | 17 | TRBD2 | TGCGCCAGCAGCCAGAGGGTAGCGGGAGGACTCACCTACGAGCAGTACTTC | CASSQRVAGGLTYEQYF
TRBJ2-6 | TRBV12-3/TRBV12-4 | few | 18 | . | TGTGCCAGCAGTTTCAGGGGAACAGTTAGATCTGGGGCCAACGTCCTGACTTTC | CASSFRGTVRSGANVLTF
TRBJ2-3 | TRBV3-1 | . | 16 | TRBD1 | TGTGCCAGCAGCCAGACAGGGGGCCGCCACACAGATACGCAGTATTTT | CASSQTGGRHTDTQYF
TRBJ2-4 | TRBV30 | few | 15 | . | TGTGCCTGGAGTCCAACTAGAATATCCAAAAACATTCAGTACTTC | CAWSPTRISKNIQYF
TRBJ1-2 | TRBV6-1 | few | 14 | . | TGTGCCAGCAGTCAGCACGGGGCGCAGGGTGGCTACACCTTC | CASSQHGAQGGYTF
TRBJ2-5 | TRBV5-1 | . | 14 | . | TGCGCCAGCAGCTTGGGAGGGGAGTCGGGGACCCAGTACTTC | CASSLGGESGTQYF
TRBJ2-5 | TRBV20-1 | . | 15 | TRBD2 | TGCAGTGCCCCCACTAGCGGGGGGGCGAGAGAGACCCAGTACTTC | CSAPTSGGARETQYF
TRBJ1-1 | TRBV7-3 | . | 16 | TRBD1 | TGTGCCAGCAGCTTAGGGCGACAGGGCCCAAACACTGAAGCTTTCTTT | CASSLGRQGPNTEAFF
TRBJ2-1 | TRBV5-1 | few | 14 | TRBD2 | TGCGCCAGCAGCCTCAGACGACTAGCAAATGAGCAGTTCTTC | CASSLRRLANEQFF
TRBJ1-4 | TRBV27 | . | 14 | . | TGTGCCAGCAGCCGGGGGCGAGAGGGTGAAAAACTGTTTTTT | CASSRGREGEKLFF
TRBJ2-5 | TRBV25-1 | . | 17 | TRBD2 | TGTGCCAGCAGTGAATTCGGGGGGGCCGCCTATCAAGAGACCCAGTACTTC | CASSEFGGAAYQETQYF
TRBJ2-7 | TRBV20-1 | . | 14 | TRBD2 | TGCAGTGCCCGTAGGAGGGAGGGATTAGACGAGCAGTACTTC | CSARRREGLDEQYF
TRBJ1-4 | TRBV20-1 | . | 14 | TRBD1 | TGCAGTGCTAGACCGACAGGGGGCGATGAAAAACTGTTTTTT | CSARPTGGDEKLFF
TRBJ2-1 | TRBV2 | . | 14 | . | TGTGCCAGTAGAACTAGCCGGGGATACAATGAGCAGTTCTTC | CASRTSRGYNEQFF